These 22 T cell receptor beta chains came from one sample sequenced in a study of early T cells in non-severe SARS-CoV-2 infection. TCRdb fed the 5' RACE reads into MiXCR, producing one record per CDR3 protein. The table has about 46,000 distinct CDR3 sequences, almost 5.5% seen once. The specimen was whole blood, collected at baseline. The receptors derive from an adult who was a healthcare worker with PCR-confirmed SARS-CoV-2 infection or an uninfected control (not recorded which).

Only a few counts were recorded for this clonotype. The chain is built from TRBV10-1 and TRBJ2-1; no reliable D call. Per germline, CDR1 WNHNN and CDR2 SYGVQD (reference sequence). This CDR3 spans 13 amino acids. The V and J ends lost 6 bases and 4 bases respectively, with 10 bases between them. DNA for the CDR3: TGCGCCAGCAGCTCAGACTTTTACAATGAGCAGTTCTTC. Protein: CASSSDFYNEQFF.

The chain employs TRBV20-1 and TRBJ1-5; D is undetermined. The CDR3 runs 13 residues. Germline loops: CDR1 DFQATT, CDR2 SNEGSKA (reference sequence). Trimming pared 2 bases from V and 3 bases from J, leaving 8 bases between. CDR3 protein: CSARSGPNQPQHF. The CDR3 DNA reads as TGCAGTGCTAGAAGTGGCCCCAATCAGCCCCAGCATTTT.

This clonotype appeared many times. CDR3 region: CASSRDRGNEQFF. The CDR3 DNA sequence: TGTGCCAGCAGCCGGGACAGGGGAAATGAGCAGTTCTTC. This chain uses TRBV7-3 with TRBJ2-1, with 10 bases aligning to TRBD1. This CDR3 comprises 13 residues. V shed 5 bases, J shed 7 bases, and the junction held 2 bases outside the gene matches. Germline values: CDR1 SGHTA, CDR2 FQGTGA. The full variable domain, in which reference TRBV7-3 and TRBJ2-1 provide the parts outside the CDR3, is GAGVSQTPSNKVTEKGKYVELRCDPISGHTALYWYRQSLGQGPEFLIYFQGTGAADDSGLPNDRFFAVRPEGSVSTLKIQRTERGDSAVYLCASSRDRGNEQFFGPGTRLTVL.

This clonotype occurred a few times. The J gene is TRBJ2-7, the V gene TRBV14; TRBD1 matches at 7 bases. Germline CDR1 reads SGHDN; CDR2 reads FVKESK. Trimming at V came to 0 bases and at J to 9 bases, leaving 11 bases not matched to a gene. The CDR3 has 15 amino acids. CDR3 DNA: TGTGCCAGCAGCCAAGATAATAGAAACAGGGGTCGGCAGTACTTC. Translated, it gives CASSQDNRNRGRQYF.

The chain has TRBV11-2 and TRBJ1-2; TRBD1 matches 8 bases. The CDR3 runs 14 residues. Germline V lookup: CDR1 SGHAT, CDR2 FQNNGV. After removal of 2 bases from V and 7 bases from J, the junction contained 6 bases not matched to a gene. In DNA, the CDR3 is TGTGCCAGCAGCTTATCCCAGGGGGCTGGTGGCTACACCTTC. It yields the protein CASSLSQGAGGYTF.

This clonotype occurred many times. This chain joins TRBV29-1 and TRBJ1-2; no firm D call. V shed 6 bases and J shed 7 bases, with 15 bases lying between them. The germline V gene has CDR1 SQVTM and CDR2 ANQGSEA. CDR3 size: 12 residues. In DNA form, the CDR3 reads TGCAGCGTCGGACCAGGTCAGCGTGGCTACACCTTC. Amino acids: CSVGPGQRGYTF.

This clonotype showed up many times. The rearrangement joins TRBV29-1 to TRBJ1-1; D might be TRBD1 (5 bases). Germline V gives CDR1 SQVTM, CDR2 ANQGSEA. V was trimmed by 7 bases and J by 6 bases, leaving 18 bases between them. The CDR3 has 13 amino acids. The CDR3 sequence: CSADLGGRAEAFF. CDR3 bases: TGCAGCGCAGACCTTGGGGGAAGAGCTGAAGCTTTCTTT. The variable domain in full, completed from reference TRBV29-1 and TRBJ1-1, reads SAVISQKPSRDICQRGTSLTIQCQVDSQVTMMFWYRQQPGQSLTLIATANQGSEATYESGFVIDKFPISRPNLTFSTLTVSNMSPEDSSIYLCSADLGGRAEAFFGQGTRLTVV.

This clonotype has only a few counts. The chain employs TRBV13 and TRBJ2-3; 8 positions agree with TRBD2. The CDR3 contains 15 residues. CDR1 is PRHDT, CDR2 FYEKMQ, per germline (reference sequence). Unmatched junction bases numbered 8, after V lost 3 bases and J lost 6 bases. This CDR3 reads CASSFTSGPADTQYF. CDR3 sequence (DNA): TGTGCCAGCAGCTTTACTAGCGGCCCGGCTGATACGCAGTATTTT. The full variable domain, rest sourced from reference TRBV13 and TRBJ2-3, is AAGVIQSPRHLIKEKRETATLKCYPIPRHDTVYWYQQGPGQDPQFLISFYEKMQSDKGSIPDRFSAQQFSDYHSELNMSSLELGDSALYFCASSFTSGPADTQYFGPGTRLTVL.

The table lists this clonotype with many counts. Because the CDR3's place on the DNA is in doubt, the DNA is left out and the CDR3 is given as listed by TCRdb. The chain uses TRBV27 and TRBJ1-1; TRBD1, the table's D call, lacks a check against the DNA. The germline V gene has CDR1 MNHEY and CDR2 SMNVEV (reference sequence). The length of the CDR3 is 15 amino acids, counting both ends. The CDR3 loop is CASSPWGQGNTEVFF.

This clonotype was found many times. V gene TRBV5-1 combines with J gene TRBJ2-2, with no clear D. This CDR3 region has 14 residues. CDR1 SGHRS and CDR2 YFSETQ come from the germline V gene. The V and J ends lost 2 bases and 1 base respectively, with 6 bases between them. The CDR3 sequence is CASSFVMNTGELFF. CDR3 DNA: TGCGCCAGCAGCTTTGTGATGAACACCGGGGAGCTGTTTTTT.

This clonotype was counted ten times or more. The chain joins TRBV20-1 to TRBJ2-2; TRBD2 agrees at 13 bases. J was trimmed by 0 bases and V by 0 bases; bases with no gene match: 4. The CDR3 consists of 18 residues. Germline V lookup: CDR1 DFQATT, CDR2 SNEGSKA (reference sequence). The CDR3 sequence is CSAREILAGGTNTGELFF. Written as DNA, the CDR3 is TGCAGTGCTAGAGAGATACTAGCGGGAGGGACGAACACCGGGGAGCTGTTTTTT.

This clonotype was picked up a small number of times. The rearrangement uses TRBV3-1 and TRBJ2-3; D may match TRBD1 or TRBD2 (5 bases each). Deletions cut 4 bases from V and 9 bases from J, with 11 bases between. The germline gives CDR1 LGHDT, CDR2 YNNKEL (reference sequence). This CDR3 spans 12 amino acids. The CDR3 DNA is TGTGCCAGCAGCCGTAGGGGAGCGACGCAGTATTTT. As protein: CASSRRGATQYF.

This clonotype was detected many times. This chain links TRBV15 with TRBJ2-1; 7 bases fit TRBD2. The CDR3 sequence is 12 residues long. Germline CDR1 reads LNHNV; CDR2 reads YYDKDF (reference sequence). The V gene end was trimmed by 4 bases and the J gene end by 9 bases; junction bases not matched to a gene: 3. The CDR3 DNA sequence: TGTGCCACCAGCACCCCGGGGGGTGAGCAGTTCTTC. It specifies CATSTPGGEQFF.

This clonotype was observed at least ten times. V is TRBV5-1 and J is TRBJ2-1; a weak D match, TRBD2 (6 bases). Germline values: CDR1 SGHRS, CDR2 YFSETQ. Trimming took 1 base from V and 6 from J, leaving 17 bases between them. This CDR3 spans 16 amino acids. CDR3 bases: TGCGCCAGCAGCTTGCATACCCTAGCGACGGCCAATGAGCAGTTCTTC. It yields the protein CASSLHTLATANEQFF.

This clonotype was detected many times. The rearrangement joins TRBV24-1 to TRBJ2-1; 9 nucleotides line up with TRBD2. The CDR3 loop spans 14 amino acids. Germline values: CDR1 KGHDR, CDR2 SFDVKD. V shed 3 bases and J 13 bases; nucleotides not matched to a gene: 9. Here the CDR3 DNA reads TGTGCCACCAGTGATATCCCTAGCGGGAATTTCCAGTTCTTC. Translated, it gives CATSDIPSGNFQFF.

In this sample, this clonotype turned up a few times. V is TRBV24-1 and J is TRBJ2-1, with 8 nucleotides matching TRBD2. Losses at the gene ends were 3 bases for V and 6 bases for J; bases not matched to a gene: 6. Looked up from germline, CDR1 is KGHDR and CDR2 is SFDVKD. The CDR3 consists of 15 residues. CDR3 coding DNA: TGTGCCACCAGTGATGGACTAGCCTACGGCAATGAGCAGTTCTTC. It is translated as CATSDGLAYGNEQFF.

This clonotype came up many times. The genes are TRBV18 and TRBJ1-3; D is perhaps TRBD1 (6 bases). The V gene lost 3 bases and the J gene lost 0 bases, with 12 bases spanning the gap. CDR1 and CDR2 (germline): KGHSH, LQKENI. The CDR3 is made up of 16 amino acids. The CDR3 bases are TGTGCCAGCTCACCCCGCCGGGACACCTCTGGAAACACCATATATTTT. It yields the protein CASSPRRDTSGNTIYF.

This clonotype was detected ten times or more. This CDR3 reads CASSFRLAGAGEQFF. The CDR3 nucleotides read TGTGCCAGCAGTTTCCGACTAGCGGGAGCTGGCGAGCAGTTCTTC. The chain employs TRBV28 and TRBJ2-1; TRBD2 matches 12 bases. This CDR3 is built from 15 residues. Germline loops: CDR1 MDHEN, CDR2 SYDVKM. V lost 3 bases and J lost 10; bases outside the gene matches: 7.

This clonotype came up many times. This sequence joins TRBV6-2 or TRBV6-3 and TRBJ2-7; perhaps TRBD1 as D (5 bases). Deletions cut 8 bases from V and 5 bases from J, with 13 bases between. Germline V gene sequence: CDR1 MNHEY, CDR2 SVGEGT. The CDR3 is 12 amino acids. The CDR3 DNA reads TGTGCCAGCTATGGTAGGGGTAACGAGCAGTACTTC. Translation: CASYGRGNEQYF.

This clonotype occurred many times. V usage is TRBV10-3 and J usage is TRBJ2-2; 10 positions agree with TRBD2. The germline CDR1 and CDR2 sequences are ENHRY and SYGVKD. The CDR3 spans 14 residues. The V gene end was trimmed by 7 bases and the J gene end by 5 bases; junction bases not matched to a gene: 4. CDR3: CAIIAGGLTGELFF. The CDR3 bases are TGTGCCATCATAGCGGGAGGTTTAACCGGGGAGCTGTTTTTT.

The chain's CDR3 is CASSFRSQNNSPLHF. The DNA for the CDR3 is TGTGCCAGCAGCTTCAGGAGCCAGAATAATTCACCCCTCCACTTT. The V call is TRBV7-6, the J call TRBJ1-6; D unclear. This CDR3 has 15 amino acids. V was shortened by 3 bases and J by 5 bases, with 11 bases between the two germline ends. The germline V gene has CDR1 SGHVS and CDR2 FNYEAQ.

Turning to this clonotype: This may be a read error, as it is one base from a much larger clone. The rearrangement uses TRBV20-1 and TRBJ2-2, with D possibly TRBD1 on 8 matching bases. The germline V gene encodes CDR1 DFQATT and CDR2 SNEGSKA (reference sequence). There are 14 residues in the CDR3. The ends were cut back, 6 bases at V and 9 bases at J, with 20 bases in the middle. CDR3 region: CSAIRTGRARELFF. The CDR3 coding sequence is TGCAGTGCCATTAGGACAGGGAGGGCCAGGGAGCTGTTTTTT.